This is a list of T cell receptor beta chains from one sample in a study of neurological immune-mediated disorders. One entry per CDR3 protein, called by TCRdb with MiXCR from the 5' RACE reads. The sample carries fewer than 40,000 distinct CDR3 sequences, around 4.8% recorded once. The specimen was CD4+ T cells from blood. These receptors came from a young man in good health. CDR3s include the opening cysteine and the closing phenylalanine or tryptophan. The order of the fields is J gene, clone size, V gene, D gene, CDR3 protein. A D gene is named only where the DNA matches it firmly. The size entry is marked missing in some rows and otherwise reads once, few, many or a size class.

J: TRBJ1-1
size: many
V: TRBV27
D: -
CDR3: CASSLSPMPRQAFF

J: TRBJ1-3
size: many
V: TRBV6-2/TRBV6-3
D: -
CDR3: CASTPARPGNTIYF

J: TRBJ2-6
size: many
V: TRBV5-1
D: -
CDR3: CASSLGPESGANVLTF

J: TRBJ2-2
size: many
V: TRBV16
D: TRBD1
CDR3: CASSQTTGTELFF

J: TRBJ1-2
size: -
V: TRBV5-1
D: -
CDR3: CASSLSPGHNYGYTF

J: TRBJ1-1
size: many
V: TRBV6-5
D: -
CDR3: CASSLRGHTEAFF

J: TRBJ2-5
size: many
V: TRBV6-5
D: TRBD1
CDR3: CASRSGDRATGQYF

J: TRBJ2-1
size: many
V: TRBV12-3/TRBV12-4
D: TRBD2
CDR3: CASSFGAGGRDEQFF

J: TRBJ2-1
size: many
V: TRBV25-1
D: -
CDR3: CASSDNSYNEQFF

J: TRBJ1-2
size: many
V: TRBV12-3/TRBV12-4
D: -
CDR3: CASSRPNSGDYGYTF

J: TRBJ2-1
size: many
V: TRBV5-1
D: -
CDR3: CASSLEQEQFF

J: TRBJ2-2
size: many
V: TRBV20-1
D: TRBD2
CDR3: CSTTSGGVTGELFF

J: TRBJ1-5
size: many
V: TRBV5-1
D: TRBD1
CDR3: CASSPTGDQPQHF

J: TRBJ2-7
size: many
V: TRBV18
D: -
CDR3: CASSPTGAGGYEQYF

J: TRBJ2-7
size: many
V: TRBV11-2
D: TRBD2
CDR3: CASSPRASGGTRLGSYEQYF

J: TRBJ2-6
size: many
V: TRBV20-1
D: -
CDR3: CSARNGGANVLTF